What follows are 15 T cell receptor beta chains derived from one specimen sequenced in a study of blood T cell repertoires in COVID-19. The data were produced by immunoSEQ multiplex PCR, yet TCRdb's version contains in-frame clones alone and is incomplete. This sample has roughly 250,000 clones, with 65% to 90% found just once. Sequencing was done on a sample of peripheral blood. The receptors were gathered from an elderly woman with active or convalescent COVID-19.

The gene calls are TRBV28 and TRBJ2-1; 11 nucleotides agree with TRBD2. Looked up from germline, CDR1 is MDHEN and CDR2 is SYDVKM. This CDR3 is 17 amino acids long. With V trimmed by 5 bases and J by 1 base, 7 bases remained unmatched. DNA for the CDR3: TGTGCCAGCAGTAGGGACAGACTAGCGGGATCCTACAATGAGCAGTTCTTC. The encoded protein is CASSRDRLAGSYNEQFF.

The chain uses TRBV5-1 and TRBJ1-6, with 7 nucleotides matching TRBD1. The germline gives CDR1 SGHRS, CDR2 YFSETQ. The CDR3 spans 14 residues. V dropped 1 base and J dropped 7; count of bases not matched to a gene: 2. CDR3 sequence reads: CASSLTGANSPLHF. In DNA, the CDR3 is TGCGCCAGCAGCTTGACAGGGGCCAATTCACCCCTCCACTTT.

This sequence joins TRBV19 and TRBJ1-1; D remains unclear. Germline V CDR1 and CDR2: LNHDA, SQIVND (reference sequence). V was pared by 2 bases and J by 3 bases, with 7 bases between. The CDR3 covers 13 residues. CDR3 nucleotide sequence: TGTGCCAGTAGTATAAGAGCGGACACTGAAGCTTTCTTT. This codes for CASSIRADTEAFF.

The J gene is TRBJ2-6, the V gene TRBV10-2; unclear D gene. The CDR3 totals 19 residues. CDR1 and CDR2 (germline): WSHSY, SAAADI. The V end lost 0 bases, the J end lost 0 bases, and 15 bases lay between the germline ends. The CDR3: CASSESGLSRGSGANVLTF. The DNA for the CDR3 is TGCGCCAGCAGTGAGTCGGGCTTATCACGTGGCTCTGGGGCCAACGTCCTGACTTTC.

The chain links TRBV3-1 (or the pseudogene TRBV3-2) to TRBJ2-3, with 9 bases matching TRBD2. CDR1 is LGHDT and CDR2 is YNNKEL in the germline V gene (reference sequence). The CDR3 extends over 16 amino acids. V trimming: 2 bases; J trimming: 2 bases; junction bases outside the gene matches: 5. CDR3 DNA: TGTGCCAGCAGCCAACGACTAGCGGATTTCACAGATACGCAGTATTTT. Translation: CASSQRLADFTDTQYF.

In this sample, this clone turned up a few times. The rearrangement uses TRBV6-5 and TRBJ1-1, with no clear D. V lost 0 bases and J 7 bases, leaving 12 bases between the germline ends. CDR1 and CDR2 from the germline V gene are MNHEY and SVGAGI. The CDR3 is 14 residues long. CDR3 bases: TGTGCCAGCAGTTACTCGAGCGGCAGAGTTGAAGCTTTCTTT. Encoded protein: CASSYSSGRVEAFF.

The chain couples TRBV10-3 to TRBJ2-3, with D unclear. Germline V gene sequence: CDR1 ENHRY, CDR2 SYGVKD. The CDR3 has 14 amino acids. V shed 8 bases and J shed 0 bases, with 12 bases lying between them. CDR3 DNA: TGTGCCATCGCCGAGGTGGCTAGCACAGATACGCAGTATTTT. Translating it yields CAIAEVASTDTQYF.

This chain uses TRBV30 with TRBJ2-3, with D unresolved. V was cut by 2 bases and J by 5 bases, with 8 bases left in between. Germline V lookup: CDR1 GTSNPN, CDR2 SVGIG (reference sequence). This CDR3 has 12 residues. The CDR3 sequence: CAWSRIRDTQYF. CDR3 sequence (DNA): TGTGCCTGGAGTCGCATCAGAGATACGCAGTATTTT.

The chain uses TRBV19 and TRBJ1-5; D is unclear. Germline CDR1 LNHDA, CDR2 SQIVND (reference sequence). The V gene lost 11 bases and the J gene lost 2 bases, with 28 bases spanning the gap. The CDR3 extends over 18 amino acids. The CDR3 sequence is CAGSSNRGGSMGNQPQHF. CDR3 sequence (DNA): TGTGCCGGAAGCAGTAATCGGGGAGGTTCTATGGGCAATCAGCCCCAGCATTTT.

The J gene is TRBJ1-2, the V gene TRBV10-1, with 9 bases fitting TRBD1. Germline V gene sequence: CDR1 WNHNN, CDR2 SYGVQD (reference sequence). J lost 4 bases, V lost 6 bases, and 12 bases had no gene match. This CDR3 spans 16 amino acids. The DNA for the CDR3 is TGCGCCAGCAGAGCTTCCGGACAGGGGCGTACCTATGGCTACACCTTC. As protein: CASRASGQGRTYGYTF.

This clone was observed once. The CDR3 DNA reads TGTGCCAGCAGTAAGACTCGGGCTAATGAAAAACTGTTTTTT. Amino acids: CASSKTRANEKLFF. The rearrangement joins TRBV2 to TRBJ1-4; D not resolved. Germline V gene sequence: CDR1 SNHLY, CDR2 FYNNEI. The germline V and J ends were trimmed by 5 bases and 3 bases, with 10 bases remaining between them. The CDR3 has 14 residues. The variable domain in full, with the rest retrieved from reference TRBV2 and TRBJ1-4, is EPEVTQTPSHQVTQMGQEVILRCVPISNHLYFYWYRQILGQKVEFLVSFYNNEISEKSEIFDDQFSVERPDGSNFTLKIRSTKLEDSAMYFCASSKTRANEKLFFGSGTQLSVL.

The V call is TRBV5-1, the J call TRBJ2-1, with TRBD2 identical over 8 bases. With V trimmed by 1 base and J by 3 bases, 9 bases remained unmatched. Per the germline V gene, CDR1 is SGHRS and CDR2 is YFSETQ. The CDR3 extends over 17 amino acids. The CDR3 DNA sequence: TGCGCCAGCAGCTTGAACGTAGCGGGGCTTGACTACAATGAGCAGTTCTTC. It specifies CASSLNVAGLDYNEQFF.

The gene calls are TRBV19 and TRBJ2-3, with D perhaps TRBD1 (6 bases). Germline loops: CDR1 LNHDA, CDR2 SQIVND (reference sequence). Trimming shortened V by 8 bases and J by 0 bases, and 15 bases separated the two germline ends. This CDR3 comprises 15 residues. CDR3 nucleotides: TGTGCCAGTCAACCAACAGGGATTAGCACAGATACGCAGTATTTT. This sequence encodes CASQPTGISTDTQYF.

The CDR3 loop reads CASSLEPSGYEQYF. In nucleotides, the CDR3 is TGTGCCAGCAGCTTAGAGCCTAGCGGCTACGAGCAGTACTTC. The rearrangement uses TRBV11-2 and TRBJ2-7; 7 nucleotides agree with TRBD2. The junction had 2 bases not matched to a gene; V was cut back by 0 bases and J by 3 bases. The CDR3 runs 14 residues. CDR1 and CDR2 (germline): SGHAT, FQNNGV.

The genes are TRBV28 and TRBJ2-1; D is undetermined. The CDR3 has 13 residues. CDR1 and CDR2 (germline): MDHEN, SYDVKM. The V and J ends lost 8 bases and 7 bases respectively, with 15 bases between them. The CDR3 region has the DNA TGTGCCAGCCTACGAAATGGCAGGAATGAGCAGTTCTTC. It yields the protein CASLRNGRNEQFF.